This entry lists 18 T cell receptor beta chains sequenced from one sample in a study of T-cell memory formation after mild COVID-19. TCRdb itself ran the 5' RACE reads through MiXCR, one entry per CDR3 protein. The table shows over 12,000 distinct CDR3 sequences, with approximately 20% occurring only once. Sequencing was carried out using PBMCs or a T cell subset sorted from them (not recorded which). The receptors shown here come from an adult woman who had mild COVID-19 (a few samples of this study predate the infection). Cell type and time point are not known.

This clonotype has at least ten counts. The chain couples TRBV4-2 to TRBJ1-2; D call uncertain. CDR1 and CDR2 (germline): LGHNA, YNFKEQ. V was trimmed by 4 bases and J by 6 bases, leaving 18 bases between them. CDR3 length: 15 residues. CDR3 in DNA: TGTGCCAGCAGCCTCCTTACGCAACAGTTTAATGGCTACACCTTC. Its translation: CASSLLTQQFNGYTF.

This clonotype appeared many times. The genes are TRBV6-5 and TRBJ2-3; weak D call: TRBD2 (6 bases). CDR3 length: 15 amino acids. The V gene lost 2 bases and the J gene lost 3 bases, with 12 bases spanning the gap. Germline V gene sequence: CDR1 MNHEY, CDR2 SVGAGI. Here the CDR3 reads CASSYGGSGTDTQYF. The CDR3 DNA reads TGTGCCAGCAGTTACGGGGGGAGTGGAACAGATACGCAGTATTTT.

This clonotype has a count of ten or more. The chain employs TRBV5-6 and TRBJ1-5, with TRBD1 identical over 8 bases. After removal of 0 bases from V and 7 bases from J, the junction contained 6 bases not matched to a gene. The CDR3 has 15 residues. Per the germline V gene, CDR1 is SGHDT and CDR2 is YYEEEE. CDR3 protein: CASSLGQGSWQPQHF. The CDR3 DNA is TGTGCCAGCAGCTTGGGACAGGGGTCATGGCAGCCCCAGCATTTT.

This clonotype was found many times. This chain uses TRBV20-1 with TRBJ2-7; TRBD1 matches at 8 bases. CDR1 is DFQATT, CDR2 SNEGSKA, per germline (reference sequence). The trim removed 1 base at V and 0 bases at J, leaving 5 bases unmatched. The CDR3 runs 15 residues. In DNA, the CDR3 is TGCAGTGCTAGAGGATGGACAGGGAGCTCCTACGAGCAGTACTTC. This translates into CSARGWTGSSYEQYF.

Many counts were recorded for this clonotype. This rearrangement joins TRBV6-6 to TRBJ2-1; no clear D gene. This CDR3 has 16 residues. V was trimmed by 0 bases and J by 0 bases, leaving 9 bases between them. Germline CDR1 and CDR2: MNHNY and SVGAGI (reference sequence). For the CDR3, the DNA is TGTGCCAGCAGTTACTCATCATATTACTCCTACAATGAGCAGTTCTTC. Translated: CASSYSSYYSYNEQFF.

The chain carries TRBV12-3 or TRBV12-4 and TRBJ2-7; possible D gene TRBD1, 6 bases. The CDR3 sequence is 14 residues long. V lost 2 bases, J lost 3 bases, and 11 bases lay in between. The CDR3 spells CASSLTRGGYEQYF. As DNA, the CDR3 is TGTGCCAGCAGTTTAACCAGGGGTGGCTACGAGCAGTACTTC.

This sequence joins TRBV30 and TRBJ2-3, with unresolved D. Germline-derived CDR1 and CDR2 are GTSNPN and SVGIG (reference sequence). The length of the CDR3 is 14 residues. The V end was cut by 4 bases, the J end by 0 bases, with 11 bases between. CDR3 in amino acids: CAWNELDSTDTQYF. CDR3 nucleotide sequence: TGTGCCTGGAACGAACTGGACAGCACAGATACGCAGTATTTT.

The CDR3 bases are TGTGCCAGCAGCCCAGCTAGCGGCACAGATACGCAGTATTTT. Its translation: CASSPASGTDTQYF. This rearrangement joins TRBV7-9 to TRBJ2-3, with D maybe TRBD2 (6 bases). CDR3 length: 14 amino acids. Germline CDR1 reads SEHNR; CDR2 reads FQNEAQ (reference sequence). Trimming stripped 5 bases from V and 1 base from J, with 10 bases between.

This clonotype was counted at least ten times. The V call is TRBV24-1, the J call TRBJ1-2, with no clear D. Deletions cut 4 bases from V and 8 bases from J, with 7 bases between. From germline, CDR1 is KGHDR and CDR2 SFDVKD. This CDR3 contains 11 residues. The CDR3: CATSDATGYTF. DNA of the CDR3: TGTGCCACCAGTGACGCCACCGGCTACACCTTC.

This clonotype has ten or more counts. This sequence joins TRBV6-6 and TRBJ1-4; 8 nucleotides match TRBD1. V gave up 6 bases and J gave up 7 bases; unmatched junction bases: 10. Germline CDR1 is MNHNY and CDR2 is SVGAGI (reference sequence). This CDR3 has 15 residues. CDR3 DNA: TGTGCCAGCAGACCTCAGGGGGCGCAGGGTGAAAAACTGTTTTTT. Its translation: CASRPQGAQGEKLFF.

This clonotype has a count of ten or more. This rearrangement joins TRBV7-6 to TRBJ2-7, with D perhaps matching TRBD1 or TRBD2 (5 bases each). V lost 4 bases and J lost 3, with 10 bases in between. From germline, CDR1 is SGHVS and CDR2 FNYEAQ. The length of the CDR3 is 13 residues. CDR3: CASSSWDLYEQYF. CDR3 in DNA: TGTGCCAGCAGCTCCTGGGACCTCTACGAGCAGTACTTC. Combining the CDR3 with reference TRBV7-6 and TRBJ2-7 gives the whole variable domain GAGVSQSPRYKVTKRGQDVALRCDPISGHVSLYWYRQALGQGPEFLTYFNYEAQQDKSGLPNDRFSAERPEGSISTLTIQRTEQRDSAMYRCASSSWDLYEQYFGPGTRLTVT.

This clonotype was counted ten times or more. The rearrangement links TRBV12-3 or TRBV12-4 to TRBJ2-7, with D possibly TRBD1 on 6 matching bases. The ends were cut back, 5 bases at V and 0 bases at J, with 11 bases in the middle. The CDR3 is made up of 14 amino acids. CDR3 sequence: CASSPGHSSYEQYF. The CDR3 coding sequence is TGTGCCAGCAGTCCGGGACACAGCTCCTACGAGCAGTACTTC.

This clonotype was seen ten or more times. The J gene is TRBJ2-1, the V gene TRBV6-5; no firm D call. The V gene lost 1 base and the J gene lost 9 bases, with 7 bases spanning the gap. Germline CDR1 reads MNHEY; CDR2 reads SVGAGI. This CDR3 region has 12 residues. This chain's CDR3 is CASSYYGGEQFF. The CDR3 coding sequence is TGTGCCAGCAGTTACTATGGCGGTGAGCAGTTCTTC.

Many counts were recorded for this clonotype. V usage is TRBV4-1 and J usage is TRBJ2-7, with a weak D call TRBD1 (6 bases). Germline V gene lookup returns CDR1 MGHRA and CDR2 YSYEKL. CDR3 length: 18 residues. The ends were cut back, 0 bases at V and 12 bases at J, with 30 bases in the middle. In DNA, the CDR3 is TGCGCCAGCAGCCAAGATTTTGGGACAACACAAAAATTTTTGAGTAGGTACTTC. This encodes CASSQDFGTTQKFLSRYF.

This clonotype has a count of ten or more. The chain is built from TRBV5-1 and TRBJ1-5; D is ambiguous. Germline loops: CDR1 SGHRS, CDR2 YFSETQ. Trimming left V 2 bases short and J 3 bases short, with 9 bases between. CDR3 length: 14 residues. CDR3 DNA: TGCGCCAGCAGCTTTGATGGGTTCAATCAGCCCCAGCATTTT. This codes for CASSFDGFNQPQHF.

This clonotype is judged medium-sized. The V and J genes are TRBV7-2 and TRBJ2-1; 12 positions agree with TRBD2. This CDR3 spans 14 amino acids. CDR1 is SGHTA and CDR2 is FQGNSA in the germline V gene. The ends lost 6 bases at V and 7 bases at J; junction bases unmatched: 4. The CDR3 bases are TGTGCCAGCAGGACTAGCGGGAGCCAGAATGAGCAGTTCTTC. This gives the protein CASRTSGSQNEQFF. Variable domain in full (rest from reference TRBV7-2 and TRBJ2-1): GAGVSQSPSNKVTEKGKDVELRCDPISGHTALYWYRQSLGQGLEFLIYFQGNSAPDKSGLPSDRFSAERTGGSVSTLTIQRTQQEDSAVYLCASRTSGSQNEQFFGPGTRLTVL.

This clonotype was detected ten times or more. This chain uses TRBV9 with TRBJ1-2; the D gene is possibly TRBD1 (6 bases). The CDR3 sequence is 17 residues long. V lost 0 bases, J lost 5 bases, and 20 bases lay in between. CDR1 is SGDLS and CDR2 is YYNGEE in the germline V gene. The chain's CDR3 is CASSVEAGAYPIYGYTF. In DNA form, the CDR3 reads TGTGCCAGCAGCGTAGAGGCAGGGGCCTATCCAATTTATGGCTACACCTTC.

At least ten counts were recorded for this clonotype. The chain links TRBV7-8 to TRBJ2-3, with 10 positions matching TRBD2. Per germline, CDR1 SGHVS and CDR2 FQNEAQ. V trimming: 10 bases; J trimming: 5 bases; junction bases outside the gene matches: 21. This CDR3 has 18 amino acids. This CDR3 reads CATRNGLAADDPVDTQYF. The CDR3 DNA sequence: TGTGCCACCAGAAACGGACTAGCGGCCGATGACCCTGTAGATACGCAGTATTTT.